The 18 T cell receptor beta chains listed next were all sequenced from one sample in a study of T cell clones after liver transplantation. Method: immunoSEQ multiplex PCR; TCRdb's copy keeps in-frame clones and lacks some. The sample includes around 110,000 clones, about nine tenths of them seen just once. Sequencing was performed on CD4+ T cells from blood, taken 12 months after liver transplant. The receptors were sampled from a human patient who received a liver transplant. The T cells may come from the graft donor.

This sequence joins TRBV28 and TRBJ2-7, with 10 bases that match TRBD2. Germline V gene data show CDR1 as MDHEN and CDR2 as SYDVKM. The V segment lost 6 bases and the J segment 4 bases; nucleotides outside the gene matches: 12. This CDR3 has 16 amino acids. As DNA, the CDR3 is TGTGCCAGCAGCTCCGTCGGTAGCGGGAGGTCTTACGAGCAGTACTTC. As protein: CASSSVGSGRSYEQYF.

On this clone itself: Within the sample, other DNA sequences also encode this same CDR3. The genes are TRBV19 and TRBJ1-5; tentative D call: TRBD1 (5 bases). The CDR3 has 14 amino acids. Trimming took off 3 bases at V and 1 base at J, with 7 bases between the two ends. Germline V lookup: CDR1 LNHDA, CDR2 SQIVND (reference sequence). The CDR3 here is CASSIRGSNQPQHF. The CDR3 nucleotides are TGTGCCAGTAGTATCCGGGGGAGCAATCAGCCCCAGCATTTT.

V and J are TRBV7-2 and TRBJ2-2, with D possibly TRBD2 on 5 matching bases. This CDR3 has 15 amino acids. The germline gives CDR1 SGHTA, CDR2 FQGNSA. V was clipped by 1 base and J by 5 bases, with 11 bases between them. The CDR3 nucleotides read TGTGCCAGCAGCTTAGGGGGAGTGGTGACCGGGGAGCTGTTTTTT. This gives the protein CASSLGGVVTGELFF.

The J gene is TRBJ2-2, the V gene TRBV7-3; tentatively, D is TRBD2 (6 bases). The CDR3 loop spans 14 amino acids. Germline CDR1 SGHTA, CDR2 FQGTGA. V shed 0 bases and J shed 6 bases, with 8 bases lying between them. Here the CDR3 DNA reads TGTGCCAGCAGCTTAACGCGGGATCCCGGGGAGCTGTTTTTT. Translation gives CASSLTRDPGELFF.

The chain links TRBV11-2 to TRBJ2-7; 9 bases map to TRBD2. The CDR3 spans 13 residues. With V trimmed by 6 bases and J by 3 bases, 3 bases remained unmatched. Germline-derived CDR1 and CDR2 are SGHAT and FQNNGV. DNA for the CDR3: TGTGCCAGCAGGGAACTAGCGGGCTACGAGCAGTACTTC. As protein: CASRELAGYEQYF.

The V call is TRBV27, the J call TRBJ1-2; 7 bases fit TRBD1. The CDR3 contains 14 residues. Germline V gene lookup returns CDR1 MNHEY and CDR2 SMNVEV (reference sequence). J lost 6 bases, V lost 2 bases, and 6 bases had no gene match. The CDR3 here is CASSLRPTGNGYTF. CDR3 nucleotide sequence: TGTGCCAGCAGTTTAAGGCCGACAGGGAATGGCTACACCTTC.

The chain employs TRBV19 and TRBJ2-7; 12 bases align to TRBD2. With V trimmed by 5 bases and J by 2 bases, 4 bases remained unmatched. Per germline, CDR1 LNHDA and CDR2 SQIVND (reference sequence). This CDR3 comprises 15 residues. In DNA form, the CDR3 reads TGTGCCAGTAGTGCCCGACTAGCGGGAGCCTACGAGCAGTACTTC. Translating it yields CASSARLAGAYEQYF.

V gene TRBV5-1 combines with J gene TRBJ1-2; TRBD1 matches at 12 bases. Germline V CDR1 and CDR2: SGHRS, YFSETQ. The V segment lost 0 bases and the J segment 8 bases; nucleotides outside the gene matches: 8. The CDR3 sequence is 16 residues long. CDR3 DNA sequence: TGCGCCAGCAGCTTGGAACCGGGACAGGGGGCCGGAGGCTACACCTTC. Translated: CASSLEPGQGAGGYTF.

V usage is TRBV7-3 and J usage is TRBJ2-7; 11 positions agree with TRBD2. V lost 1 base to trimming and J lost 4 bases; unmatched junction nucleotides: 15. Germline assignment: CDR1 SGHTA and CDR2 FQGTGA. This CDR3 is built from 19 residues. CDR3 loop: CASSLSRGIAGGRGYEQYF. The CDR3 coding sequence is TGTGCCAGCAGCTTAAGTCGGGGGATAGCGGGAGGGCGAGGATACGAGCAGTACTTC.

This chain connects TRBV21-1 to TRBJ1-1. TRBV21-1 is given as a pseudogene. This CDR3 has 15 residues. The CDR3 DNA is TGTGCCAGCAGCAAAGACGGGGGAGACGATACTGAAGCTTTCTTT. It encodes CASSKDGGDDTEAFF.

This sequence joins TRBV28 and TRBJ1-1, with no clear D. This CDR3 is 11 amino acids long. Germline V gene data show CDR1 as MDHEN and CDR2 as SYDVKM. Trimming took off 2 bases at V and 5 bases at J, with 3 bases between the two ends. The CDR3 DNA reads TGTGCCAGCAGTTTAACGACTGAAGCTTTCTTT. Protein product: CASSLTTEAFF.

The V and J genes are TRBV10-3 and TRBJ2-5; D remains unclear. This CDR3 contains 12 residues. V was shortened by 8 bases and J by 2 bases, with 9 bases between the two germline ends. Germline CDR1 reads ENHRY; CDR2 reads SYGVKD. CDR3 in amino acids: CAIAAEQETQYF. DNA of the CDR3: TGTGCCATCGCGGCAGAGCAAGAGACCCAGTACTTC.

The chain couples TRBV7-9 to TRBJ2-3, with TRBD2 matching over 7 bases. The CDR3 contains 16 residues. Per germline, CDR1 SEHNR and CDR2 FQNEAQ (reference sequence). The V and J ends lost 1 base and 0 bases, in that order; junction bases with no gene match: 4. Here the CDR3 reads CASSLVREESTDTQYF. CDR3 DNA sequence: TGTGCCAGCAGCTTAGTACGGGAGGAAAGCACAGATACGCAGTATTTT.

A note on this clone: This specimen includes other DNA sequences encoding the same CDR3. V and J are TRBV7-9 and TRBJ1-1, with D possibly matching TRBD1 (5 bases). Germline lookup yields CDR1 SEHNR and CDR2 FQNEAQ (reference sequence). V was shortened by 4 bases and J by 2 bases, with 8 bases between the two germline ends. The CDR3 has 13 residues. The CDR3 spells CASSSQGNTEAFF. DNA for the CDR3: TGTGCCAGCAGCTCGCAGGGAAACACTGAAGCTTTCTTT.

This chain joins TRBV5-4 and TRBJ1-2; D gene uncertain. The germline V and J ends were trimmed by 0 bases and 4 bases, with 13 bases remaining between them. CDR1 and CDR2 from the germline V gene are SGHNT and YYREEE (reference sequence). The CDR3 covers 15 residues. Written as DNA, the CDR3 is TGTGCCAGCAGCTTGGATGAAGGGATGGGCTATGGCTACACCTTC. Its protein product is CASSLDEGMGYGYTF.

The chain uses TRBV7-8 and TRBJ2-7, with TRBD2 identical over 12 bases. The CDR3 is 16 amino acids. CDR1 SGHVS and CDR2 FQNEAQ come from the germline V gene. V was pared by 4 bases and J by 1 base, with 5 bases of the junction left unmatched. The CDR3 protein is CASSSGLAGGSYEQYF. The CDR3 DNA sequence: TGTGCCAGCAGCTCGGGACTAGCGGGTGGGTCCTACGAGCAGTACTTC.

The chain recombines TRBV6-1 with TRBJ2-1; TRBD1 agrees at 7 bases. V shed 5 bases, J shed 6 bases, and the junction held 7 bases outside the gene matches. The germline V gene has CDR1 MNHNS and CDR2 SASEGT. The CDR3 spans 14 residues. In nucleotides, the CDR3 is TGTGCCAGCAGTTCAGACAGGGTCTCCAATGAGCAGTTCTTC. Translating gives CASSSDRVSNEQFF.

The genes are TRBV11-3 and TRBJ1-2; 9 bases match TRBD1. Germline-derived CDR1 and CDR2 are SGHNT and YENEEA. V gave up 5 bases and J gave up 4 bases; unmatched junction bases: 5. CDR3 length: 14 amino acids. CDR3 sequence: CASSPDRGSYGYTF. The CDR3 DNA follows: TGTGCCAGCAGCCCGGACAGGGGTAGCTATGGCTACACCTTC.